The T cell receptor (beta chain) under discussion was sequenced for a study of early T cells in non-severe SARS-CoV-2 infection. One entry per CDR3 protein results from TCRdb running MiXCR on the 5' RACE reads. This sample carries 80,000 to 95,000 distinct CDR3 sequences, 15% to 20% of them seen once, and the ten largest clones take around 4.9%. Trimming cost V 1 base and J 7 bases, with 16 bases left between them. Per germline, CDR1 SEHNR and CDR2 FQNEAQ (reference sequence). The CDR3 has 15 amino acids. This clonotype was obtained from an adult who was a healthcare worker with PCR-confirmed SARS-CoV-2 infection or an uninfected control (not recorded which). V usage is TRBV7-9 and J usage is TRBJ1-1, with D tentatively TRBD1 (6 bases). Sample: whole blood, taken at baseline. The CDR3 reads CASSLVEGGRREAFF. CDR3 sequence (DNA): TGTGCCAGCAGCTTAGTGGAGGGGGGAAGGCGTGAAGCTTTCTTT.